The 18 T cell receptor beta chains given below trace back to one sample, sequenced in a study of cytomegalovirus exposure and HLA in healthy donors. Assay used: immunoSEQ multiplex PCR; TCRdb lists only in-frame clones, some missing. The table has about 250,000 clones, about 90% seen once. Input material: PBMCs. These receptor sequences come from a man aged 18 to 30 in good health and CMV-seropositive.

V and J are TRBV6-6 and TRBJ2-4; 10 bases align to TRBD2. Trimming at V came to 5 bases and at J to 6 bases, leaving 10 bases not matched to a gene. The CDR3 extends over 16 amino acids. From germline, CDR1 is MNHNY and CDR2 SVGAGI (reference sequence). CDR3: CASSPSSGRVVNIQYF. The CDR3 DNA reads TGTGCCAGCAGTCCCTCGAGCGGGAGGGTGGTAAACATTCAGTACTTC.

This clone has only one observation. This chain connects TRBV7-9 to TRBJ1-5; the D is unclear. The germline gives CDR1 SEHNR, CDR2 FQNEAQ (reference sequence). Trimming took 0 bases from V and 3 from J, leaving 6 bases between them. The CDR3 covers 14 residues. The CDR3 protein is CASSLAGNNQPQHF. CDR3 nucleotides: TGTGCCAGCAGCTTAGCGGGCAACAATCAGCCCCAGCATTTT.

The rearrangement joins TRBV29-1 to TRBJ2-1; 9 positions match TRBD1. The CDR3 has 14 residues. V lost 5 bases and J lost 6; bases outside the gene matches: 8. Germline lookup yields CDR1 SQVTM and CDR2 ANQGSEA. CDR3 coding DNA: TGCAGCGTTTTAACCGGGACAGGGACCAATGAGCAGTTCTTC. It encodes CSVLTGTGTNEQFF.

The chain combines TRBV27 with TRBJ2-1; 7 positions agree with TRBD2. There are 16 residues in the CDR3. Germline values: CDR1 MNHEY, CDR2 SMNVEV (reference sequence). V dropped 6 bases and J dropped 3; count of bases not matched to a gene: 11. As DNA, the CDR3 is TGTGCCAGCAGCTCTGCGGCGGGAGAGGTCTACAATGAGCAGTTCTTC. This encodes CASSSAAGEVYNEQFF.

V usage is TRBV7-6 and J usage is TRBJ2-1; 12 nucleotides match TRBD1. The germline V gene has CDR1 SGHVS and CDR2 FNYEAQ. The junction had 3 bases not matched to a gene; V was cut back by 4 bases and J by 2 bases. The CDR3 length is 16 residues. CDR3 sequence (DNA): TGTGCCAGCAGCTCCGGGACAGGGGGCCCCTACAATGAGCAGTTCTTC. Protein product: CASSSGTGGPYNEQFF.

The rearrangement uses TRBV9 and TRBJ1-3; 7 positions match TRBD1. CDR3 length equals 17 residues. CDR1 SGDLS and CDR2 YYNGEE come from the germline V gene. V lost 3 bases and J lost 0; bases outside the gene matches: 9. The CDR3 bases are TGTGCCAGCAGCGGGGGGACAGCAACCTTCTCTGGAAACACCATATATTTT. This gives the protein CASSGGTATFSGNTIYF.

This clone was observed a few times. The chain has TRBV7-2 and TRBJ2-2, with D perhaps TRBD2 (6 bases). The germline V gene encodes CDR1 SGHTA and CDR2 FQGNSA. The CDR3 sequence is 17 residues long. Trimming removed 4 bases at V and 3 bases at J, with 18 bases between. This CDR3 is CASSSSGRRAHTGELFF. CDR3 nucleotide sequence: TGTGCCAGCAGCTCAAGCGGTAGGAGGGCCCACACCGGGGAGCTGTTTTTT.

The chain links TRBV27 to TRBJ2-6, with a possible D match to TRBD2 (5 bases). CDR3 length equals 16 residues. Germline V gene sequence: CDR1 MNHEY, CDR2 SMNVEV (reference sequence). The ends were cut back, 2 bases at V and 2 bases at J, with 10 bases in the middle. The CDR3 nucleotides are TGTGCCAGCAGTTTACTGAGGGCTACTGGGGCCAACGTCCTGACTTTC. This encodes CASSLLRATGANVLTF. The full variable domain, in which reference TRBV27 and TRBJ2-6 provide the parts outside the CDR3, is EAQVTQNPRYLITVTGKKLTVTCSQNMNHEYMSWYRQDPGLGLRQIYYSMNVEVTDKGDVPEGYKVSRKEKRNFPLILESPSPNQTSLYFCASSLLRATGANVLTFGAGSRLTVL.

CDR3 DNA: TGTGCCAGCGATGCGGAGAAAGGTCAGCCCCAGCATTTT. Protein: CASDAEKGQPQHF. The rearrangement links TRBV2 to TRBJ1-5; D is unclear. Per the germline V gene, CDR1 is SNHLY and CDR2 is FYNNEI. Trimming stripped 8 bases from V and 6 bases from J, with 14 bases between. The CDR3 loop spans 13 amino acids.

The rearrangement joins TRBV5-1 to TRBJ2-1, with TRBD2 identical over 8 bases. This CDR3 comprises 14 residues. CDR1 and CDR2 from the germline V gene are SGHRS and YFSETQ. V was clipped by 2 bases and J by 5 bases; unmatched bases: 3. The chain's CDR3 is CASSFTSGDNEQFF. CDR3 in DNA: TGCGCCAGCAGCTTTACTAGCGGCGACAATGAGCAGTTCTTC.

V gene TRBV18 combines with J gene TRBJ1-1; 7 nucleotides align to TRBD1. V was pared by 3 bases and J by 0 bases, with 7 bases of the junction left unmatched. The CDR3 loop spans 16 amino acids. Germline CDR1 reads KGHSH; CDR2 reads LQKENI. CDR3 amino acids: CASSPVDRSMNTEAFF. The CDR3 region has the DNA TGTGCCAGCTCACCTGTGGACAGGTCCATGAACACTGAAGCTTTCTTT.

The rearrangement uses TRBV27 and TRBJ1-2; 10 positions agree with TRBD1. After removal of 6 bases from V and 7 bases from J, the junction contained 5 bases not matched to a gene. The CDR3 runs to 13 residues. The germline V gene has CDR1 MNHEY and CDR2 SMNVEV (reference sequence). CDR3 region: CASSSGQGPGYTF. In nucleotides, the CDR3 is TGTGCCAGCAGCTCGGGACAGGGGCCTGGCTACACCTTC.

The rearrangement uses TRBV10-1 and TRBJ2-1; D is uncertain. The CDR3 totals 13 residues. In germline, CDR1 is WNHNN, CDR2 SYGVQD (reference sequence). The V and J ends lost 1 base and 7 bases respectively, with 8 bases between them. The CDR3 nucleotides read TGCGCCAGCAGTGAGTATCCCGTGAATGAGCAGTTCTTC. It yields the protein CASSEYPVNEQFF.

This clone was observed a handful of times. The J gene is TRBJ1-1, the V gene TRBV19, with D hard to call. The CDR3 sequence is 14 residues long. CDR1 is LNHDA and CDR2 is SQIVND in the germline V gene (reference sequence). The V and J ends lost 5 bases and 3 bases respectively, with 13 bases between them. CDR3 nucleotide sequence: TGTGCCAGTAGTGACTTTATGTTCGACACTGAAGCTTTCTTT. It specifies CASSDFMFDTEAFF.

The rearrangement links TRBV9 to TRBJ2-7; D is undetermined. Germline CDR1 SGDLS, CDR2 YYNGEE. Trimming shortened V by 0 bases and J by 6 bases, and 13 bases separated the two germline ends. The CDR3 contains 14 residues. The CDR3 sequence is CASSVAPARSEQYF. The CDR3 nucleotides are TGTGCCAGCAGCGTAGCCCCAGCGAGGTCCGAGCAGTACTTC.

V is TRBV28 and J is TRBJ2-5; 8 nucleotides agree with TRBD1. After removal of 5 bases from V and 5 bases from J, the junction contained 7 bases not matched to a gene. Germline V gives CDR1 MDHEN, CDR2 SYDVKM. The CDR3 has 14 residues. CDR3 region: CASSEQGVVETQYF. The CDR3 coding sequence is TGTGCCAGCAGTGAACAGGGGGTTGTGGAGACCCAGTACTTC.

This chain links TRBV11-1 with TRBJ1-4, with D possibly TRBD1 on 5 matching bases. The V end was cut by 5 bases, the J end by 0 bases, with 10 bases between. Germline V gives CDR1 SGHAT, CDR2 FQDESV (reference sequence). This CDR3 is 15 amino acids long. The CDR3 sequence: CASSPSGATNEKLFF. CDR3 nucleotide sequence: TGTGCCAGCAGCCCATCGGGGGCAACTAATGAAAAACTGTTTTTT.

The chain carries TRBV10-1 and TRBJ2-2; the D gene could be TRBD1 or TRBD2 (5 bases each). V lost 5 bases and J lost 7, with 11 bases in between. Germline CDR1 reads WNHNN; CDR2 reads SYGVQD (reference sequence). The CDR3 is 13 amino acids. CDR3 sequence: CASSTMRGGELFF. CDR3 DNA: TGCGCCAGCAGTACCATGAGGGGCGGGGAGCTGTTTTTT.